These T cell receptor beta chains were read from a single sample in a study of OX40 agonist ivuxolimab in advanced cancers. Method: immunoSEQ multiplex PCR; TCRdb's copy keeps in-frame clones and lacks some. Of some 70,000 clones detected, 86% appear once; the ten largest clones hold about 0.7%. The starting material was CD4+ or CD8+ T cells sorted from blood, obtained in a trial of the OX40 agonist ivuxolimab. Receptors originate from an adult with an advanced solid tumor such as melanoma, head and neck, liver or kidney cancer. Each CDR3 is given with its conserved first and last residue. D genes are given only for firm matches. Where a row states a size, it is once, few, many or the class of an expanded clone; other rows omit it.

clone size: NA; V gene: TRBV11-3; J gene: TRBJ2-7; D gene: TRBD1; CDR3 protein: CASSLGGGFYEQYF; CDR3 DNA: TGTGCCAGCAGCTTAGGAGGGGGCTTTTACGAGCAGTACTTC
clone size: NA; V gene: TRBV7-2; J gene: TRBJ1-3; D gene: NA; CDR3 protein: CASSLDHRETSGNTIYF; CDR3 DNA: TGTGCCAGCAGCTTAGATCACAGGGAGACGTCTGGAAACACCATATATTTT
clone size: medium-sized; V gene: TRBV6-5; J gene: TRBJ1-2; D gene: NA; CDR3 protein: CASRPTANYGYTF; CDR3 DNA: TGTGCCAGCAGACCTACAGCTAACTATGGCTACACCTTC
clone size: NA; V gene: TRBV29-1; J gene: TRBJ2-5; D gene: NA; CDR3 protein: CSVGPSGETQYF; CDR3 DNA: TGCAGCGTTGGGCCATCCGGAGAGACCCAGTACTTC
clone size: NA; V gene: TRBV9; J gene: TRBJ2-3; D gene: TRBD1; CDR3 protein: CASSARQGANTDTQYF; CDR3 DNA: TGTGCCAGCAGCGCCCGACAGGGGGCAAACACAGATACGCAGTATTTT
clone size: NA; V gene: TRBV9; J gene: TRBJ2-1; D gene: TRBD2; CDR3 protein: CASSPRTSRYNEQFF; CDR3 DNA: TGTGCCAGCAGCCCTAGGACTAGCAGATACAATGAGCAGTTCTTC
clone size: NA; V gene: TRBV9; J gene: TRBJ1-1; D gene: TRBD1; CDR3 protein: CASSASRRQGYNTEAFF; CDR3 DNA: TGTGCCAGCAGCGCCTCGCGGCGACAGGGCTACAACACTGAAGCTTTCTTT
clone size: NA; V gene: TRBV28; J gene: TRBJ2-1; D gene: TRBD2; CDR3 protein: CASSPGLAGALGWQFF; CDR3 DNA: TGTGCCAGCAGTCCGGGGCTAGCGGGAGCCCTTGGGTGGCAGTTCTTC
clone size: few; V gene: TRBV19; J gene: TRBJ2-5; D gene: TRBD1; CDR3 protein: CASSIGTGETQYF; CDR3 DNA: TGTGCCAGTAGTATCGGGACAGGGGAGACCCAGTACTTC
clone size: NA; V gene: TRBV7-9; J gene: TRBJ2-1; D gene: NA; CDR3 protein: CASSLEPWGRRFF; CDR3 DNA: TGTGCCAGCAGCTTAGAACCCTGGGGCCGCCGGTTCTTC
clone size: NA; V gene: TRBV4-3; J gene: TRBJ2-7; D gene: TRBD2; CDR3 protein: CASSLPSGSEYEQYF; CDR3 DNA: TGCGCCAGCAGCCTTCCTAGCGGGAGCGAGTACGAGCAGTACTTC
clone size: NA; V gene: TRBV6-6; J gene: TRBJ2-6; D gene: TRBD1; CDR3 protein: CASTRQGPSGANVLTF; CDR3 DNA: TGTGCCAGCACAAGACAGGGGCCCTCTGGGGCCAACGTCCTGACTTTC
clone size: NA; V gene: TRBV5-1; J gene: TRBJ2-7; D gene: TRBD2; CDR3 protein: CASSWGLVGREQYF; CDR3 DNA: TGCGCCAGCAGCTGGGGACTAGTGGGAAGGGAGCAGTACTTC
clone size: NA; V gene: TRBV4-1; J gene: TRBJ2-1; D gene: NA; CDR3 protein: CASSLGLRGVKQFF; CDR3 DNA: TGCGCCAGCAGCCTCGGACTCCGTGGGGTTAAGCAGTTCTTC
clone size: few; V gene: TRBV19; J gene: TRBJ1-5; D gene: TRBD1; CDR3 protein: CASSGQGGWSNQPQHF; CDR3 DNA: TGTGCCAGTAGTGGGCAGGGGGGCTGGAGCAATCAGCCCCAGCATTTT
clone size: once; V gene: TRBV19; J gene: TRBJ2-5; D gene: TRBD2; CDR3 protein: CASSIGLAYQETQYF; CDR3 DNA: TGTGCCAGTAGTATAGGACTAGCCTACCAAGAGACCCAGTACTTC
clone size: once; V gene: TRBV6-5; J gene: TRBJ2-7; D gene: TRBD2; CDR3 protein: CASSSRTSGTHEQYF; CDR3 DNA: TGTGCCAGCAGTTCTCGGACTAGCGGGACCCACGAGCAGTACTTC
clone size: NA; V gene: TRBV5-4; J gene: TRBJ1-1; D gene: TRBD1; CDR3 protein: CASSLVDRGAEAFF; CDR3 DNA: TGTGCCAGCAGCTTGGTTGACAGGGGCGCTGAAGCTTTCTTT
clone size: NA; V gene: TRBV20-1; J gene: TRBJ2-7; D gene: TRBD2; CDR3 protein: CRVAGAYEQYF; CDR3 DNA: TGCAGAGTAGCGGGAGCCTACGAGCAGTACTTC
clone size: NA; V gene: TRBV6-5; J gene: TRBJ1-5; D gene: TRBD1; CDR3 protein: CASRSGGSQPQHF; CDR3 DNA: TGTGCCAGCAGGTCAGGGGGCAGTCAGCCCCAGCATTTT
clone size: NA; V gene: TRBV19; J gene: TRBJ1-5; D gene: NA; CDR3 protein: CASSGQISNQPQHF; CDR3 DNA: TGTGCCAGTAGTGGACAGATTAGCAATCAGCCCCAGCATTTT
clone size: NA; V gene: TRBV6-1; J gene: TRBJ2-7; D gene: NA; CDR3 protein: CATHHSESYEQYF; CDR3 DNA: TGTGCCACGCACCACTCGGAGTCCTACGAGCAGTACTTC
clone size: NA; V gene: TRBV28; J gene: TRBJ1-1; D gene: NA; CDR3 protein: CASSPPRGIHTEAFF; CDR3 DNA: TGTGCCAGCAGTCCTCCCAGGGGTATTCACACTGAAGCTTTCTTT
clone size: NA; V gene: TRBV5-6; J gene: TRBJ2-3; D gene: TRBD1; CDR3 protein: CAWRDRGTDTQYF; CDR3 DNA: TGTGCCTGGAGGGACAGGGGGACAGATACGCAGTATTTT
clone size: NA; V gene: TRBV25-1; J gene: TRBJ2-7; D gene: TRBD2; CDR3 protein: CASSAPGLTYEQYF; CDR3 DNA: TGTGCCAGCAGTGCCCCGGGACTAACCTACGAGCAGTACTTC
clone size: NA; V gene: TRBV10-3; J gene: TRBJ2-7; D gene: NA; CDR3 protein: CAIREGLGGDEQYF; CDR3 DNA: TGTGCCATCAGGGAGGGCCTCGGAGGGGACGAGCAGTACTTC
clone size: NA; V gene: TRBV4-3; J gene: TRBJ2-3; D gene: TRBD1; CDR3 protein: CASSQATGGQRDTQYF; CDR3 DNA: TGCGCCAGCAGCCAAGCGACAGGGGGGCAGCGGGATACGCAGTATTTT
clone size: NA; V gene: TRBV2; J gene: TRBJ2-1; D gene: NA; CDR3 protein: CASSEALRVAPSYNEQFF; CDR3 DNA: TGTGCCAGCAGTGAAGCGCTTCGGGTAGCCCCCTCCTACAATGAGCAGTTCTTC
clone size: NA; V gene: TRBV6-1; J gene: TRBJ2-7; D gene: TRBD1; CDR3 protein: CASSRTGRSYEQYF; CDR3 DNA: TGTGCCAGCAGCAGGACAGGGCGCTCCTACGAGCAGTACTTC
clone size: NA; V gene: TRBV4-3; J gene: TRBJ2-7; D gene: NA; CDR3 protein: CASSQEAVTYEQYF; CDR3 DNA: TGCGCCAGCAGCCAAGAGGCGGTTACCTACGAGCAGTACTTC
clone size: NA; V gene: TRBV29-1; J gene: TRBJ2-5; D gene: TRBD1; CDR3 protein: CSVRINPGGETQYF; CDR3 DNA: TGCAGCGTCCGCATCAACCCAGGGGGAGAGACCCAGTACTTC
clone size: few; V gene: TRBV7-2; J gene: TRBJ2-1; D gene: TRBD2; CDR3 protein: CASSPSGTRTNEQFF; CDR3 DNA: TGTGCCAGCAGCCCCTCCGGGACTAGGACCAATGAGCAGTTCTTC
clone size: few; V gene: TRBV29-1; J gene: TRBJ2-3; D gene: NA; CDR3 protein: CSAVQGHTDTQYF; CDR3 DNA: TGCAGCGCCGTACAGGGCCACACAGATACGCAGTATTTT
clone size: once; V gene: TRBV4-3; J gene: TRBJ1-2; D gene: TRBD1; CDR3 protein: CASSQEGTAQYNKNGYTF; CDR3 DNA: TGCGCCAGCAGCCAAGAAGGGACAGCTCAATACAATAAAAATGGCTACACCTTC
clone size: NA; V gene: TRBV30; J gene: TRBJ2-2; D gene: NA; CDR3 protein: CAWSGSAAFTGELFF; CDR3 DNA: TGTGCCTGGAGCGGGTCAGCGGCCTTCACCGGGGAGCTGTTTTTT
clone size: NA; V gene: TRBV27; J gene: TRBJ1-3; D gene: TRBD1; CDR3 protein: CASSYRGNTGNTIYF; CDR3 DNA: TGTGCCAGCTCATACAGGGGGAATACTGGAAACACCATATATTTT
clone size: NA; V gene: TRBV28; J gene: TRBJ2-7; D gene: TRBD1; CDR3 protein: CASRTGPYEQYF; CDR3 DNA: TGTGCCAGCAGGACAGGGCCCTACGAGCAGTACTTC
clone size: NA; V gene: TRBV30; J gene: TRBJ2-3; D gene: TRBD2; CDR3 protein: CAWGTSGGSTDTQYF; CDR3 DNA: TGTGCCTGGGGGACTAGCGGGGGTAGCACAGATACGCAGTATTTT
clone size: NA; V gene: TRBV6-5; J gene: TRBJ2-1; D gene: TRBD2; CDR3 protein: CASSYYRGGYNEQFF; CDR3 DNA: TGTGCCAGCAGTTACTACCGGGGGGGCTACAATGAGCAGTTCTTC
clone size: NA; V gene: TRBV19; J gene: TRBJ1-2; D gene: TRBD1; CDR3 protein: CASTDRGAYGYTF; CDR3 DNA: TGTGCCAGTACCGACAGGGGGGCCTATGGCTACACCTTC